These 21 T cell receptor beta chains came from one sample sequenced in a study of blood T cell repertoires in COVID-19. Libraries were prepared by immunoSEQ multiplex PCR; TCRdb keeps only in-frame clonotypes and omits some of them. This sample has about 300,000 clones, with about nine tenths found just once. Sequenced material: PBMCs or T cells enriched from blood (not recorded which). The receptors were sampled from a young man who had recovered from COVID-19.

The J gene is TRBJ2-1, the V gene TRBV27; 11 nucleotides agree with TRBD1. Trimming cost V 4 bases and J 6 bases; bases outside gene matches: 2. CDR1 and CDR2 (germline): MNHEY, SMNVEV (reference sequence). This CDR3 region has 14 residues. The CDR3 reads CASSSGQGGNEQFF. CDR3 DNA sequence: TGTGCCAGCAGTTCGGGACAGGGGGGCAATGAGCAGTTCTTC.

This clone was counted once. The chain employs TRBV24-1 and TRBJ2-2; 7 bases map to TRBD2. The CDR3 extends over 16 amino acids. Unmatched junction bases numbered 6, after V lost 6 bases and J lost 0 bases. Germline values: CDR1 KGHDR, CDR2 SFDVKD. CDR3 protein: CATSRGERPNTGELFF. CDR3 nucleotide sequence: TGTGCCACCAGTCGGGGGGAGCGACCGAACACCGGGGAGCTGTTTTTT.

V gene TRBV28 combines with J gene TRBJ2-5, with TRBD2 identical over 8 bases. CDR3 length: 15 amino acids. V dropped 3 bases and J dropped 5; count of bases not matched to a gene: 8. Per germline, CDR1 MDHEN and CDR2 SYDVKM. CDR3 bases: TGTGCCAGCAGTTTGTCAGCGGGGGCACGGGAGACCCAGTACTTC. This translates into CASSLSAGARETQYF. The full variable domain, its missing parts supplied by reference TRBV28 and TRBJ2-5, is DVKVTQSSRYLVKRTGEKVFLECVQDMDHENMFWYRQDPGLGLRLIYFSYDVKMKEKGDIPEGYSVSREKKERFSLILESASTNQTSMYLCASSLSAGARETQYFGPGTRLLVL.

DNA of the CDR3: TGTGCCAGCAGCCCCCGACAGGGGTTATACTACGAGCAGTACTTC. Its translation: CASSPRQGLYYEQYF. This chain links TRBV3-1 (or the pseudogene TRBV3-2) with TRBJ2-7; 8 bases match TRBD1. The CDR3 sequence is 15 residues long. CDR1 and CDR2 (germline): LGHDT, YNNKEL (reference sequence). V dropped 4 bases and J dropped 3; count of bases not matched to a gene: 8.

This clone was observed a handful of times. The rearrangement joins TRBV10-3 to TRBJ2-1; 9 positions match TRBD2. Germline lookup yields CDR1 ENHRY and CDR2 SYGVKD. This CDR3 region has 15 residues. The V segment lost 4 bases and the J segment 7 bases; nucleotides outside the gene matches: 8. CDR3 protein: CAISGSTSGRNEQFF. Written as DNA, the CDR3 is TGTGCCATCAGTGGGTCTACTAGCGGGCGTAATGAGCAGTTCTTC.

This sequence joins TRBV10-2 and TRBJ1-2, with TRBD1 matching 8 bases. This CDR3 contains 13 residues. Losses at the gene ends were 2 bases for V and 4 bases for J; bases not matched to a gene: 0. CDR1 is WSHSY and CDR2 is SAAADI in the germline V gene. CDR3 nucleotides: TGCGCCAGCAGTGAGCAGGGGGCCTATGGCTACACCTTC. Protein product: CASSEQGAYGYTF.

The table lists this clone with a count of one. The chain is built from TRBV29-1 and TRBJ1-6, with D perhaps TRBD1 (5 bases). The CDR3 sequence is 13 residues long. Germline CDR1 and CDR2: SQVTM and ANQGSEA. V lost 7 bases and J lost 3, with 10 bases in between. CDR3 in DNA: TGCAGCGCTCGGGGGAGCTATAATTCACCCCTCCACTTT. It yields the protein CSARGSYNSPLHF.

The chain is built from TRBV6-5 and TRBJ1-5, with D possibly matching TRBD1 (5 bases). The germline gives CDR1 MNHEY, CDR2 SVGAGI. This CDR3 contains 13 residues. Trimming took 10 bases from V and 5 from J, leaving 15 bases between them. The DNA of the CDR3 is TGTGCCATTCTTAGGGGTCCATATCAGCCCCAGCATTTT. It codes for CAILRGPYQPQHF.

J is TRBJ2-1 and V is TRBV6-5; 7 bases agree with TRBD2. CDR3 length: 15 amino acids. Germline loops: CDR1 MNHEY, CDR2 SVGAGI. V shed 11 bases and J 7 bases; nucleotides not matched to a gene: 17. The CDR3 is CAGAGFAAGPNEQFF. For the CDR3, the DNA is TGTGCCGGAGCGGGCTTTGCAGCGGGACCGAATGAGCAGTTCTTC.

The gene calls are TRBV10-2 and TRBJ2-5; tentative D call: TRBD2 (6 bases). Germline V CDR1 and CDR2: WSHSY, SAAADI. CDR3 size: 14 residues. The germline V and J ends were trimmed by 4 bases and 3 bases, with 12 bases remaining between them. CDR3 residues: CASSVGGGEETQYF. For the CDR3, the DNA is TGCGCCAGCAGTGTGGGAGGAGGGGAAGAGACCCAGTACTTC.

The chain couples TRBV11-3 to TRBJ1-1; D possibly corresponds to TRBD1 (6 bases). Looked up from germline, CDR1 is SGHNT and CDR2 is YENEEA. Trimming shortened V by 1 base and J by 10 bases, and 13 bases separated the two germline ends. The CDR3 is 13 residues long. CDR3 coding DNA: TGTGCCAGCAGCTTAGTACAGGGAGTGGCAGCTTTCTTT. Protein sequence: CASSLVQGVAAFF.

This rearrangement joins TRBV11-2 to TRBJ2-1; TRBD1 matches 9 bases. V was clipped by 4 bases and J by 4 bases; unmatched bases: 2. The CDR3 covers 14 residues. The germline CDR1 and CDR2 sequences are SGHAT and FQNNGV. The CDR3 loop is CASSYRGPYNEQFF. The CDR3 DNA follows: TGTGCCAGCAGCTACAGGGGGCCGTACAATGAGCAGTTCTTC.

About this clone: This specimen includes other DNA sequences encoding the same CDR3. The chain carries TRBV27 and TRBJ1-1; D is unclear. The V and J ends lost 0 bases and 1 base respectively, with 3 bases between them. From germline, CDR1 is MNHEY and CDR2 SMNVEV (reference sequence). This CDR3 region has 13 residues. The CDR3 region has the DNA TGTGCCAGCAGTTTATCGCGGAACACTGAAGCTTTCTTT. Its translation: CASSLSRNTEAFF.

This chain joins TRBV7-9 and TRBJ1-2; no clear D. The length of the CDR3 is 15 residues. Trimming pared 1 base from V and 2 bases from J, leaving 11 bases between. Germline assignment: CDR1 SEHNR and CDR2 FQNEAQ (reference sequence). The DNA for the CDR3 is TGTGCCAGCAGCTTAGGTTTGGCAACCAACTATGGCTACACCTTC. This sequence encodes CASSLGLATNYGYTF.

This clone was seen once. The V call is TRBV24-1, the J call TRBJ2-5, with TRBD1 as a possible D gene (5 bases). Germline lookup yields CDR1 KGHDR and CDR2 SFDVKD. The CDR3 extends over 12 amino acids. V dropped 3 bases and J dropped 5 bases, with 6 bases sitting between them. CDR3 sequence: CATSDAGETQYF. DNA of the CDR3: TGTGCCACCAGTGATGCAGGGGAGACCCAGTACTTC.

The chain is built from TRBV5-8 and TRBJ1-5; 8 bases are a match to TRBD1. Trimming at V came to 4 bases and at J to 5 bases, leaving 8 bases not matched to a gene. The CDR3 spans 15 residues. Looked up from germline, CDR1 is SGHTS and CDR2 is YDEGEE. Here the CDR3 DNA reads TGTGCCAGCAGCAGGACAGGGCCATTTTATCAGCCCCAGCATTTT. This translates into CASSRTGPFYQPQHF. The entire variable domain, with the rest obtained from reference TRBV5-8 and TRBJ1-5, is as follows: EAGVTQSPTHLIKTRGQQATLRCSPISGHTSVYWYQQALGLGLQFLLWYDEGEERNRGNFPPRFSGRQFPNYSSELNVNALELEDSALYLCASSRTGPFYQPQHFGDGTRLSIL.

The V call is TRBV6-5, the J call TRBJ1-1; D unclear. Germline lookup yields CDR1 MNHEY and CDR2 SVGAGI. CDR3 length: 13 amino acids. The V gene lost 3 bases and the J gene lost 7 bases, with 12 bases spanning the gap. Here the CDR3 DNA reads TGTGCCAGCAGTTATGGGCAGATCGGTGAAGCTTTCTTT. Encoded protein: CASSYGQIGEAFF.

J is TRBJ1-5 and V is TRBV5-1; 10 nucleotides line up with TRBD1. CDR3 size: 15 residues. CDR1 is SGHRS, CDR2 YFSETQ, per germline. Unmatched junction bases numbered 5, after V lost 2 bases and J lost 6 bases. The CDR3, as DNA: TGCGCCAGCAGCTTCCGGGACAGGGGCTCTCAGCCCCAGCATTTT. Translating it yields CASSFRDRGSQPQHF.

The CDR3 DNA is TGCGCCAGCAGCTTAGGGGCGGGAAACGAAAAACTGTTTTTT. This encodes CASSLGAGNEKLFF. The chain recombines TRBV5-1 with TRBJ1-4, with TRBD1 as a possible D gene (5 bases). Trimming left V 2 bases short and J 8 bases short, with 13 bases between. The CDR3 is 14 amino acids. CDR1 SGHRS and CDR2 YFSETQ come from the germline V gene.

This clone was counted between two and nine times. The chain carries TRBV5-1 and TRBJ2-1, with 8 bases lining up with TRBD2. The CDR3 sequence is 14 residues long. Unmatched junction bases numbered 7, after V lost 4 bases and J lost 7 bases. Germline V CDR1 and CDR2: SGHRS, YFSETQ. The DNA for the CDR3 is TGCGCCAGCAGCCCAGGGACTAGACGGAATGAGCAGTTCTTC. Its protein product is CASSPGTRRNEQFF.

The genes are TRBV11-2 and TRBJ1-1, with D maybe TRBD1 (5 bases). The CDR3 extends over 15 amino acids. Germline-derived CDR1 and CDR2 are SGHAT and FQNNGV. V gave up 1 base and J gave up 2 bases, with 11 bases separating them. This chain's CDR3 is CASSLGRTINTEAFF. The CDR3 coding sequence is TGTGCCAGCAGCTTAGGACGGACAATCAACACTGAAGCTTTCTTT.